This T cell receptor (beta chain) was sequenced during a study of T-cell reconstitution after alpha-beta-depleted transplantation in children. This clonotype was counted ten times or more. Antigen: not known. Construction of the TCRbeta library involved unique molecular identifiers. TCRdb redid the calling of the PCR reads with MiXCR, one entry per CDR3 protein. The sample contains a few hundred thousand distinct CDR3 sequences, around 13% of which appear only once. Study-wide results and limits: From surviving recipient T cells and thymic progenitors came the high day-60 TCRbeta diversity observed in some patients. The study reportedly traced alpha-beta T cells about two months after transplant to several hundred expanded graft clones. T cells produced anew were the main source of T-cell counts and diversity one year after transplant.

Sequenced material: PBMCs, mostly from graft donor cells, taken 360 days after TCRalphabeta/CD19-depleted stem cell transplant. This sequence originates from a male patient aged 10 to 17 who had a stem cell transplant for acute myeloid leukemia, so the T cells may come from the graft donor.

The CDR3 region has the DNA TGTGCCAGCAGCCCTGGGACTAGCGCTAGCACAGATACGCAGTATTTT. Translation: CASSPGTSASTDTQYF. This chain joins TRBV4-2 and TRBJ2-3, with TRBD2 matching 10 bases. The germline gives CDR1 LGHNA, CDR2 YNFKEQ. V shed 4 bases, J shed 0 bases, and the junction held 4 bases outside the gene matches. CDR3 length: 16 residues.